This T cell receptor beta chain was sequenced during a study of blood T cells in healthy people across ages. Study-level results: Both naive CD4+ cell counts and diversity were greater in long-lived donors than in aged donors. Considered underestimates were the diversity estimates obtained from one million T cells.

Next came a second PCR, run for about 6 to 11 cycles, which used a sample-barcoded 5' primer along with a J-beta primer mix. Template switching added a 12-random-nucleotide identifier to every cDNA molecule. Per sample, CDR3-containing paired-end reads numbered at least 2.5 million. TCRdb fed the 5' RACE reads into MiXCR, producing one record per CDR3 protein. Among about 320,000 distinct CDR3 sequences listed, roughly 26% were seen once. With respect to this clonotype: Its target is unknown.

V was clipped by 5 bases and J by 5 bases, with 21 bases between them. There are 16 residues in the CDR3. Germline CDR1 KGHSH, CDR2 LQKENI. This receptor was identified in a woman aged 65 to 85 in good health. Sequencing used blood. The chain has TRBV18 and TRBJ1-1, with D hard to call. This chain's CDR3 is CASSSSADNRGTEAFF. CDR3 coding DNA: TGTGCCAGCTCATCCTCGGCGGATAACCGAGGGACTGAAGCTTTCTTT.